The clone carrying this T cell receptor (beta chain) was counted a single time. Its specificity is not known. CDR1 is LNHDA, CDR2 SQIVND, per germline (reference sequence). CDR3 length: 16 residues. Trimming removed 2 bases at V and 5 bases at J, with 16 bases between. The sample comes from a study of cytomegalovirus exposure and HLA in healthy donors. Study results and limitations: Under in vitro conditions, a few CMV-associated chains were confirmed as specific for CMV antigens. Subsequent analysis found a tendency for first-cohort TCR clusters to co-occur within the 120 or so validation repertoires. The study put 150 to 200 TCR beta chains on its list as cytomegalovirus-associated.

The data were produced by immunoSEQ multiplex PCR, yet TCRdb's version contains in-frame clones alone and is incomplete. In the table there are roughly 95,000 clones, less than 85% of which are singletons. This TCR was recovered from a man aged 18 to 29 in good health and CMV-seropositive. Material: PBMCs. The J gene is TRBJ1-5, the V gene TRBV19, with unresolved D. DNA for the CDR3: TGTGCCAGTAGTATATCCCCCGTGGCGGGGTATCAGCCCCAGCATTTT. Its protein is CASSISPVAGYQPQHF. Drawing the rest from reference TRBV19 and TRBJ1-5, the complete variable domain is DGGITQSPKYLFRKEGQNVTLSCEQNLNHDAMYWYRQDPGQGLRLIYYSQIVNDFQKGDIAEGYSVSREKKESFPLTVTSAQKNPTAFYLCASSISPVAGYQPQHFGDGTRLSIL.